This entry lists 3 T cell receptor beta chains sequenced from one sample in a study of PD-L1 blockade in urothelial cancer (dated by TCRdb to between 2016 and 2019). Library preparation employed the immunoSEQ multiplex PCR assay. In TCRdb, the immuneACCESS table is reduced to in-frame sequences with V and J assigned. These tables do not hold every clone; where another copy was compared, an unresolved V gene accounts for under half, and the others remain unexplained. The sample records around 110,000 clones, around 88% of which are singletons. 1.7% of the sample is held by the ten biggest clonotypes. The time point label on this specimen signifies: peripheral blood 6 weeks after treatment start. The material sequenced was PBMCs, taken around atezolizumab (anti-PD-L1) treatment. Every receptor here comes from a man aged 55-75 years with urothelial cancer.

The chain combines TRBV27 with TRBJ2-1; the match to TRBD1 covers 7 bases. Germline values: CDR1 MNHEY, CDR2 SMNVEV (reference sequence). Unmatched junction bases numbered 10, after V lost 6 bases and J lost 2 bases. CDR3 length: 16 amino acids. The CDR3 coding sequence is TGTGCCAGCAGATCCACCAACAGGGGACCCTACAATGAGCAGTTCTTC. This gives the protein CASRSTNRGPYNEQFF.

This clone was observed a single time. In DNA, the CDR3 is TGCGCCAGCAGCCTGGACGGGTCCGGTTTGAACACTGAAGCTTTCTTT. As protein: CASSLDGSGLNTEAFF. This chain uses TRBV5-1 with TRBJ1-1; D uncertain. V lost 4 bases to trimming and J lost 0 bases, with 16 bases between them. Germline-derived CDR1 and CDR2 are SGHRS and YFSETQ. The CDR3 extends over 16 amino acids.

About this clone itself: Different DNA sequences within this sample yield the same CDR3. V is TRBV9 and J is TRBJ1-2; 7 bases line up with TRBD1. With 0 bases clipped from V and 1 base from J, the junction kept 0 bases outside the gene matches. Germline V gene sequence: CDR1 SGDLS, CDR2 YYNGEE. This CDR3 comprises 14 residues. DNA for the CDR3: TGTGCCAGCAGCGTAGCAGGGGGTAACTATGGCTACACCTTC. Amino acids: CASSVAGGNYGYTF.